Below, one T cell receptor beta chain is given with its context. This table comes from immunoSEQ multiplex PCR, and its TCRdb copy is limited to in-frame clones, with some not included. The sample carries about 200,000 clones, around 87% recorded once. These data come from a study of blood T cell repertoires in COVID-19. Whole-study context: Sites across the United States, Italy and Spain contributed samples from acute and convalescent COVID-19. T cells, B-cell-depleted T cells, or PBMCs provided the cDNA or gDNA that served as material.

CDR3 size: 15 residues. The germline V gene encodes CDR1 MDHEN and CDR2 SYDVKM. Trimming pared 7 bases from V and 0 bases from J, leaving 13 bases between. V is TRBV28 and J is TRBJ1-3, with a weak D call TRBD1 (5 bases). Material for sequencing was peripheral blood. The clonotype comes from a man in his 60s with acute or convalescent COVID-19. This CDR3 reads CASKTDRSSGNTIYF. The CDR3 DNA follows: TGTGCCAGCAAGACAGACAGAAGCTCTGGAAACACCATATATTTT.